This is a list of T cell receptor beta chains from one sample in a study of shared clonotypes between healthy human individuals. The method was immunoSEQ multiplex PCR; TCRdb's version includes in-frame clones alone and lacks a portion of them. The sample consists of some 1.5 million clones, around 97% of them appearing once. The sequenced material came from naive CD4+ T cells sorted from blood. The receptors come from a man aged 25 to 45 in good health. Both conserved end residues are part of each CDR3. The order of the fields is V gene, J gene, clone size, D gene, CDR3 protein, CDR3 DNA. D genes are given only for firm matches. Part of the rows lack a size; the others show once, few, many or a class for expanded clones.

TRBV28	TRBJ1-2	.	.	CASSWPGRNYGYTF	TGTGCCAGCAGTTGGCCAGGGCGGAACTATGGCTACACCTTC
TRBV9	TRBJ1-2	.	.	CASSKRGEFGLYLAIGYTF	TGTGCCAGCAGCAAAAGGGGGGAATTCGGCCTGTATCTGGCTATCGGCTACACCTTC
TRBV7-9	TRBJ1-1	.	.	CASSLIDLGGETEAFF	TGTGCCAGCAGCTTAATCGACCTCGGGGGCGAAACTGAAGCTTTCTTT
TRBV19	TRBJ1-2	few	TRBD1	CASSFTGGASRGYTF	TGTGCCAGTAGTTTTACAGGGGGCGCATCACGCGGCTACACCTTC
TRBV5-1	TRBJ2-5	.	.	CASLVSQYF	TGCGCCAGCCTGGTGTCCCAGTACTTC
TRBV2	TRBJ1-3	once	.	CASSGGAENTIYF	TGTGCCAGCAGTGGTGGGGCAGAAAACACCATATATTTT
TRBV5-1	TRBJ1-4	.	.	CASSFLSGTEDEKLFF	TGCGCCAGCAGCTTTCTCTCCGGGACGGAGGATGAAAAACTGTTTTTT
TRBV18	TRBJ2-3	.	.	CASSPIGSTDTQYF	TGTGCCAGCTCACCCATCGGGAGCACAGATACGCAGTATTTT
TRBV28	TRBJ2-7	.	.	CASKDWSSYEQYF	TGTGCCAGCAAAGACTGGAGCTCCTACGAGCAGTACTTC
TRBV6-5	TRBJ2-3	.	.	CASSSNLGHTQYF	TGTGCCAGCAGTTCCAATCTTGGGCATACGCAGTATTTT
TRBV11-3	TRBJ2-3	.	.	CASSLDGTAERKQYF	TGTGCCAGCAGCTTAGATGGAACGGCAGAGCGAAAACAGTATTTT
TRBV4-1	TRBJ1-4	.	.	CASSRGEKLFF	TGCGCCAGCAGCCGGGGCGAAAAACTGTTTTTT
TRBV29-1	TRBJ2-3	.	.	CSVEGVPSGDTQYF	TGCAGCGTTGAAGGTGTGCCCAGCGGAGATACGCAGTATTTT
TRBV9	TRBJ2-3	.	.	CASSATDSSTDTQYF	TGTGCCAGCAGCGCAACGGACAGTTCCACAGATACGCAGTATTTT
TRBV7-8	TRBJ2-7	.	TRBD2	CASSLSDGRGYEQYF	TGTGCCAGCAGCCTATCTGACGGGAGGGGCTACGAGCAGTACTTC
TRBV30	TRBJ2-2	.	.	CAWSVGVTGELFF	TGTGCCTGGAGTGTGGGGGTCACCGGGGAGCTGTTTTTT
TRBV5-8	TRBJ2-1	.	.	CASSLMGIQEQFF	TGTGCCAGCAGCTTGATGGGGATACAGGAGCAGTTCTTC
TRBV4-2	TRBJ1-4	.	.	CASSQDREINEKLFF	TGTGCCAGCAGCCAAGACCGGGAAATTAATGAAAAACTGTTTTTT
TRBV7-2	TRBJ2-1	.	TRBD1	CASSLSRGLYNEQFF	TGTGCCAGCAGCCTCTCGAGGGGGCTATACAATGAGCAGTTCTTC
TRBV29-1	TRBJ2-7	.	.	CSVGGNEQYF	TGCAGCGTTGGAGGGAACGAGCAGTACTTC
TRBV6-5	TRBJ2-7	.	.	CASSYSGAGYYEQYF	TGTGCCAGCAGTTACTCCGGCGCAGGTTACTACGAGCAGTACTTC
TRBV19	TRBJ2-1	.	.	CASSKNRDSHYNEQFF	TGTGCCAGCAGTAAAAACCGGGACTCCCACTACAATGAGCAGTTCTTC
TRBV29-1	TRBJ2-3	.	TRBD1	CSEGQVTDTQYF	TGCAGCGAGGGACAGGTCACAGATACGCAGTATTTT
TRBV28	TRBJ1-2	.	.	CASLEARTYGYTF	TGTGCCAGCCTCGAAGCCAGAACCTATGGCTACACCTTC
TRBV5-1	TRBJ2-1	.	.	CASSLGQSYNEQFF	TGCGCCAGCAGCTTGGGGCAGTCCTACAATGAGCAGTTCTTC
TRBV5-1	TRBJ2-3	.	TRBD2	CASSLGLAVTDTQYF	TGCGCCAGCAGCTTGGGGCTAGCGGTCACAGATACGCAGTATTTT
TRBV28	TRBJ1-3	.	.	CASIPGVSGNTIYF	TGTGCCAGCATACCGGGAGTCTCTGGAAACACCATATATTTT
TRBV7-9	TRBJ2-3	.	.	CASSLIGPDTQYF	TGTGCCAGCAGCCTTATTGGTCCAGATACGCAGTATTTT
TRBV7-2	TRBJ2-1	.	.	CASSLGLAIYNEQFF	TGTGCCAGCAGCTTAGGTCTAGCGATCTACAATGAGCAGTTCTTC
TRBV5-5	TRBJ2-3	.	.	CASSSSTGFSNTQYF	TGTGCCAGCAGCTCTTCCACAGGTTTTTCAAATACGCAGTATTTT
TRBV25-1	TRBJ2-3	.	.	CASSGDTRGDTQYF	TGTGCCAGCAGTGGGGACACCAGGGGAGATACGCAGTATTTT
TRBV2	TRBJ2-1	.	TRBD2	CASRAGSSYNEQFF	TGTGCCAGTCGAGCGGGAAGCTCCTACAATGAGCAGTTCTTC
TRBV29-1	TRBJ2-1	once	TRBD2	CSPTLIAGGSEQFF	TGCAGCCCCACTTTGATAGCGGGAGGGTCTGAGCAGTTCTTC
TRBV7-6	TRBJ2-3	.	.	CASSLLLARGSTDTQYF	TGTGCCAGCAGCTTACTCTTAGCTAGGGGGAGCACAGATACGCAGTATTTT
TRBV2	TRBJ1-5	.	.	CASRPTASNQPQHF	TGTGCCAGCAGACCGACGGCTAGCAATCAGCCCCAGCATTTT
TRBV2	TRBJ1-5	.	.	CASSVDRRNQPQHF	TGTGCCAGCAGTGTTGACAGGCGAAATCAGCCCCAGCATTTT
TRBV5-4	TRBJ2-2	.	.	CASSFYASGYTGELFF	TGTGCCAGCAGCTTCTATGCGTCGGGCTACACCGGGGAGCTGTTTTTT
TRBV30	TRBJ1-5	.	.	CAWSLGAGQPQHF	TGTGCCTGGAGTTTAGGGGCAGGTCAGCCCCAGCATTTT
TRBV18	TRBJ1-2	.	TRBD1	CASSPIPGQGGFNYGYTF	TGTGCCAGCTCGCCCATTCCGGGGCAAGGGGGCTTCAACTATGGCTACACCTTC
TRBV4-2	TRBJ2-7	.	.	CASSQLGTGSYEQYF	TGTGCCAGCAGCCAACTCGGCACAGGGAGCTACGAGCAGTACTTC
TRBV11-3	TRBJ2-1	.	.	CASSQYHSGGKKGEQFF	TGTGCCAGCAGCCAATATCATTCCGGAGGAAAGAAGGGTGAGCAGTTCTTC
TRBV7-2	TRBJ2-7	.	.	CASSLVRFTYEQYF	TGTGCCAGCAGCTTAGTAAGGTTCACCTACGAGCAGTACTTC
TRBV6-1	TRBJ1-5	.	TRBD1	CASSRDRGLPQHF	TGTGCCAGCAGCCGGGACAGGGGGCTCCCCCAGCATTTT
TRBV6-1	TRBJ1-4	.	.	CASRADRWTNEKLFF	TGTGCCAGCAGAGCAGACAGGTGGACTAATGAAAAACTGTTTTTT
TRBV9	TRBJ2-7	.	TRBD2	CASSVAGAGTYEQYF	TGTGCCAGCAGCGTAGCAGGAGCGGGGACCTACGAGCAGTACTTC
TRBV14	TRBJ1-1	.	.	CASSQLQGSDTEAFF	TGTGCCAGCAGCCAATTGCAGGGATCGGACACTGAAGCTTTCTTT
TRBV5-1	TRBJ1-4	.	.	CASSLGGAETEKLFF	TGCGCCAGCAGCCTAGGAGGGGCAGAGACCGAAAAACTGTTTTTT
TRBV7-9	TRBJ2-3	once	TRBD2	CASSLVSPSGLAGVDTQYF	TGTGCCAGCAGCTTAGTTAGTCCATCCGGACTAGCGGGAGTAGATACGCAGTATTTT
TRBV9	TRBJ2-1	.	TRBD2	CASSVGNSGGYNEQFF	TGTGCCAGCAGCGTAGGTAATAGCGGGGGTTACAATGAGCAGTTCTTC
TRBV2	TRBJ2-5	.	TRBD2	CASSPTGTSGERWYF	TGTGCCAGCAGCCCAACCGGGACTAGCGGGGAGAGGTGGTACTTC
TRBV5-6	TRBJ2-1	.	TRBD2	CASLRISGAAYNEQFF	TGTGCCAGCCTTCGGATTAGCGGGGCCGCTTACAATGAGCAGTTCTTC
TRBV28	TRBJ1-2	.	.	CASSLTLGGYTF	TGTGCCAGCAGTCTAACACTGGGTGGCTACACCTTC
TRBV28	TRBJ1-4	.	.	CASSLPGGGHEKLFF	TGTGCCAGCAGTTTACCTGGTGGGGGGCATGAAAAACTGTTTTTT
TRBV5-4	TRBJ2-6	.	.	CASSLGWAGHSGANVLTF	TGTGCCAGCAGCTTGGGATGGGCAGGCCACTCTGGGGCCAACGTCCTGACTTTC
TRBV11-2	TRBJ2-7	.	TRBD2	CASSLAWGGIYEQYF	TGTGCCAGCAGCTTAGCGTGGGGGGGAATTTACGAGCAGTACTTC
TRBV7-9	TRBJ2-1	.	.	CAQALGGGYNEQFF	TGTGCCCAGGCCCTGGGAGGGGGCTACAATGAGCAGTTCTTC
TRBV25-1	TRBJ1-3	.	.	CASSEHGKGNTIYF	TGTGCCAGCAGTGAACATGGGAAAGGAAACACCATATATTTT